Listed below are T cell receptor beta chains from one sample, sequenced in a study of graft-versus-host responses after intestinal transplantation. Measured with immunoSEQ multiplex PCR; TCRdb has only the in-frame clones, and not every one. The data hold more than 20,000 clones, with around 92% observed a single time. The starting material was PBMCs, obtained approximately 250 days after intestinal transplant. The receptors were sampled from a human patient who received an intestinal transplant, so some T cells may come from the graft donor. The CDR3 runs from the conserved cysteine through the conserved F or W. A D gene is named only where the DNA matches it firmly. Part of the rows lack a size; the others show once, few, many or a class for expanded clones.

J gene: TRBJ2-5; clone size: NA; V gene: TRBV14; D gene: TRBD1; CDR3 protein: CASSYSGTGLQETQYF; CDR3 DNA: TGTGCCAGCAGCTATTCCGGGACAGGACTCCAAGAGACCCAGTACTTC
J gene: TRBJ2-3; clone size: NA; V gene: TRBV7-9; D gene: TRBD2; CDR3 protein: CASSQDRGGTSTDTQYF; CDR3 DNA: TGTGCCAGCAGCCAAGATCGGGGGGGGACTAGCACAGATACGCAGTATTTT
J gene: TRBJ1-1; clone size: NA; V gene: TRBV19; D gene: TRBD1; CDR3 protein: CASSTPPPGGGTEAFF; CDR3 DNA: TGTGCCAGTAGCACACCACCCCCAGGGGGGGGTACTGAAGCTTTCTTT
J gene: TRBJ2-2; clone size: NA; V gene: TRBV29-1; D gene: TRBD2; CDR3 protein: CSVEDRRGGYTGELFF; CDR3 DNA: TGCAGCGTTGAAGATCGTCGGGGGGGCTACACCGGGGAGCTGTTTTTT
J gene: TRBJ2-5; clone size: NA; V gene: TRBV10-3; D gene: TRBD2; CDR3 protein: CAISTGGRETQYF; CDR3 DNA: TGTGCCATCAGTACGGGGGGTCGGGAGACCCAGTACTTC
J gene: TRBJ1-2; clone size: once; V gene: TRBV19; D gene: TRBD1; CDR3 protein: CASSSARDRGRLYGYTF; CDR3 DNA: TGTGCCAGTAGTTCCGCCCGGGACAGGGGGCGCTTATATGGCTACACCTTC
J gene: TRBJ2-7; clone size: NA; V gene: TRBV28; D gene: TRBD1; CDR3 protein: CASSFPSPEQGAYEQYF; CDR3 DNA: TGTGCCAGCAGTTTCCCTTCCCCTGAACAGGGGGCCTACGAGCAGTACTTC
J gene: TRBJ2-7; clone size: NA; V gene: TRBV29-1; D gene: TRBD1; CDR3 protein: CSVDQTGTGTAYEQYF; CDR3 DNA: TGCAGCGTTGATCAAACCGGGACAGGAACGGCCTACGAGCAGTACTTC
J gene: TRBJ2-5; clone size: NA; V gene: TRBV19; D gene: TRBD2; CDR3 protein: CASSSGTSGKVETQYF; CDR3 DNA: TGTGCCAGTAGTTCCGGGACTAGCGGGAAAGTGGAGACCCAGTACTTC
J gene: TRBJ2-1; clone size: once; V gene: TRBV5-1; D gene: TRBD2; CDR3 protein: CASSFGGLAGYNEQFF; CDR3 DNA: TGCGCCAGCAGCTTTGGAGGACTAGCGGGGTACAATGAGCAGTTCTTC
J gene: TRBJ2-7; clone size: NA; V gene: TRBV6-1; D gene: NA; CDR3 protein: CASRNPGDVYEQYF; CDR3 DNA: TGTGCCAGCAGGAACCCAGGGGACGTCTACGAGCAGTACTTC
J gene: TRBJ2-7; clone size: NA; V gene: TRBV7-3; D gene: NA; CDR3 protein: CASSWDVYEQYF; CDR3 DNA: TGTGCCAGCAGTTGGGACGTCTACGAGCAGTACTTC
J gene: TRBJ2-3; clone size: NA; V gene: TRBV5-1; D gene: NA; CDR3 protein: CASSPGTSTDTQYF; CDR3 DNA: TGCGCCAGCAGCCCCGGGACTAGCACAGATACGCAGTATTTT
J gene: TRBJ2-1; clone size: NA; V gene: TRBV19; D gene: NA; CDR3 protein: CASIGGVWEDEQFF; CDR3 DNA: TGTGCCAGTATTGGAGGCGTTTGGGAGGATGAGCAGTTCTTC
J gene: TRBJ1-2; clone size: NA; V gene: TRBV18; D gene: NA; CDR3 protein: CASSRQYGYTF; CDR3 DNA: TGTGCCAGCTCTCGCCAATATGGCTACACCTTC
J gene: TRBJ2-7; clone size: NA; V gene: TRBV5-6; D gene: NA; CDR3 protein: CASSLYESYEQYF; CDR3 DNA: TGTGCCAGCAGCTTGTACGAGAGCTACGAGCAGTACTTC
J gene: TRBJ2-5; clone size: NA; V gene: TRBV5-1; D gene: TRBD2; CDR3 protein: CASRASGTEETQYF; CDR3 DNA: TGCGCCAGCAGGGCTAGCGGGACCGAGGAGACCCAGTACTTC
J gene: TRBJ2-1; clone size: NA; V gene: TRBV2; D gene: NA; CDR3 protein: CASTYNEQFF; CDR3 DNA: TGTGCCAGCACATACAATGAGCAGTTCTTC
J gene: TRBJ1-1; clone size: NA; V gene: TRBV2; D gene: TRBD1; CDR3 protein: CASSGGTGRMNTEAFF; CDR3 DNA: TGTGCCAGCAGCGGAGGGACAGGGCGGATGAACACTGAAGCTTTCTTT
J gene: TRBJ1-6; clone size: once; V gene: TRBV18; D gene: TRBD1; CDR3 protein: CASSPTWDRESYYNSPLHF; CDR3 DNA: TGTGCCAGCTCACCGACTTGGGACAGGGAGTCCTACTATAATTCACCCCTCCACTTT
J gene: TRBJ2-2; clone size: once; V gene: TRBV5-6; D gene: NA; CDR3 protein: CASSFQGTIGELFF; CDR3 DNA: TGTGCCAGCAGCTTTCAGGGTACTATCGGGGAGCTGTTTTTT
J gene: TRBJ2-4; clone size: NA; V gene: TRBV27; D gene: TRBD1; CDR3 protein: CASSNIYRGAKNIQYF; CDR3 DNA: TGTGCCAGCAGTAATATTTACAGGGGGGCCAAAAACATTCAGTACTTC
J gene: TRBJ2-3; clone size: NA; V gene: TRBV7-3; D gene: TRBD2; CDR3 protein: CASSLRVRTSGAGDTQYF; CDR3 DNA: TGTGCCAGCAGCTTAAGGGTCCGCACTAGCGGGGCGGGGGATACGCAGTATTTT
J gene: TRBJ1-1; clone size: once; V gene: TRBV7-9; D gene: NA; CDR3 protein: CASSQAIGETEAFF; CDR3 DNA: TGTGCCAGCAGCCAGGCCATTGGGGAGACTGAAGCTTTCTTT
J gene: TRBJ2-5; clone size: NA; V gene: TRBV19; D gene: TRBD1; CDR3 protein: CASGQRQGQETQYF; CDR3 DNA: TGTGCCAGTGGCCAACGACAGGGTCAAGAGACCCAGTACTTC
J gene: TRBJ1-1; clone size: NA; V gene: TRBV25-1; D gene: NA; CDR3 protein: CASSEFGRVATEAFF; CDR3 DNA: TGTGCCAGCAGTGAATTCGGCAGGGTGGCAACTGAAGCTTTCTTT
J gene: TRBJ2-6; clone size: NA; V gene: TRBV6-4; D gene: TRBD1; CDR3 protein: CASSDLTGVYGANVLTF; CDR3 DNA: TGTGCCAGCAGTGATCTTACAGGGGTATATGGGGCCAACGTCCTGACTTTC
J gene: TRBJ1-6; clone size: few; V gene: TRBV6-4; D gene: NA; CDR3 protein: CASSDRDNSPLHF; CDR3 DNA: TGTGCCAGCAGTGACAGGGATAATTCACCCCTCCACTTT
J gene: TRBJ1-2; clone size: NA; V gene: TRBV2; D gene: NA; CDR3 protein: CASSEEPGANHYGYTF; CDR3 DNA: TGTGCCAGCAGTGAAGAGCCAGGGGCGAACCACTATGGCTACACCTTC
J gene: TRBJ2-1; clone size: few; V gene: TRBV9; D gene: TRBD2; CDR3 protein: CASSVSAGEYNEQFF; CDR3 DNA: TGTGCCAGCAGCGTATCCGCGGGAGAGTACAATGAGCAGTTCTTC
J gene: TRBJ1-2; clone size: NA; V gene: TRBV7-9; D gene: NA; CDR3 protein: CASSLSDFTWNYGYTF; CDR3 DNA: TGTGCCAGCAGCTTATCCGACTTTACTTGGAACTATGGCTACACCTTC
J gene: TRBJ1-4; clone size: NA; V gene: TRBV29-1; D gene: TRBD1; CDR3 protein: CSVGDRGEKLFF; CDR3 DNA: TGCAGCGTGGGGGACAGGGGTGAAAAACTGTTTTTT
J gene: TRBJ1-2; clone size: NA; V gene: TRBV27; D gene: NA; CDR3 protein: CASKEQAQVLNYGYTF; CDR3 DNA: TGTGCCAGCAAGGAACAGGCACAAGTCCTTAACTATGGCTACACCTTC
J gene: TRBJ2-2; clone size: NA; V gene: TRBV28; D gene: NA; CDR3 protein: CASRYQGEGGELFF; CDR3 DNA: TGTGCCAGCAGATACCAGGGGGAGGGCGGGGAGCTGTTTTTT
J gene: TRBJ1-4; clone size: NA; V gene: TRBV5-5; D gene: NA; CDR3 protein: CASRSDNEKLFF; CDR3 DNA: TGTGCCAGCCGAAGTGATAATGAAAAACTGTTTTTT
J gene: TRBJ2-1; clone size: NA; V gene: TRBV7-3; D gene: NA; CDR3 protein: CASSLAAKAAHYNEQFF; CDR3 DNA: TGTGCCAGCAGCTTAGCGGCAAAAGCGGCCCACTACAATGAGCAGTTCTTC
J gene: TRBJ2-1; clone size: NA; V gene: TRBV2; D gene: TRBD2; CDR3 protein: CASRLGGLAFEQFF; CDR3 DNA: TGTGCCAGCAGACTTGGGGGACTAGCGTTTGAGCAGTTCTTC
J gene: TRBJ2-1; clone size: NA; V gene: TRBV19; D gene: NA; CDR3 protein: CASSGSVYNEQFF; CDR3 DNA: TGTGCCAGTAGCGGGAGTGTTTACAATGAGCAGTTCTTC
J gene: TRBJ2-6; clone size: once; V gene: TRBV19; D gene: TRBD1; CDR3 protein: CASSTGVLTSGANVLTF; CDR3 DNA: TGTGCCAGTTCTACAGGGGTCCTTACATCTGGGGCCAACGTCCTGACTTTC
J gene: TRBJ2-2; clone size: NA; V gene: TRBV7-8; D gene: NA; CDR3 protein: CASSLVGARGSGELFF; CDR3 DNA: TGTGCCAGCAGCTTAGTCGGGGCCCGAGGGTCCGGGGAGCTGTTTTTT
J gene: TRBJ1-1; clone size: NA; V gene: TRBV4-1; D gene: NA; CDR3 protein: CASSQDLYLLEAFF; CDR3 DNA: TGCGCCAGCAGCCAAGATCTTTATTTGTTGGAGGCTTTCTTT
J gene: TRBJ1-1; clone size: NA; V gene: TRBV5-1; D gene: NA; CDR3 protein: CASSLQGGDTEAFF; CDR3 DNA: TGCGCCAGCAGCTTACAGGGCGGTGACACTGAAGCTTTCTTT
J gene: TRBJ2-3; clone size: NA; V gene: TRBV4-1; D gene: NA; CDR3 protein: CASSPWGSDTQYF; CDR3 DNA: TGCGCCAGCAGTCCCTGGGGGTCAGATACGCAGTATTTT
J gene: TRBJ1-1; clone size: NA; V gene: TRBV6-4; D gene: TRBD1; CDR3 protein: CASSDSQGRVFF; CDR3 DNA: TGTGCCAGCAGTGACTCACAGGGGAGGGTTTTCTTT
J gene: TRBJ2-7; clone size: NA; V gene: TRBV7-9; D gene: NA; CDR3 protein: CASSLRLTGARAYEQYF; CDR3 DNA: TGCGCCAGCAGCCTACGCCTTACCGGTGCCAGGGCCTACGAGCAGTACTTC
J gene: TRBJ2-7; clone size: NA; V gene: TRBV9; D gene: TRBD2; CDR3 protein: CASSVGTSGSIHEQYF; CDR3 DNA: TGTGCCAGCAGCGTAGGGACTAGCGGGAGTATCCACGAGCAGTACTTC
J gene: TRBJ1-5; clone size: NA; V gene: TRBV15; D gene: NA; CDR3 protein: CATSTTVNSNQPQHF; CDR3 DNA: TGTGCCACCAGCACGACGGTAAATAGCAATCAGCCCCAGCATTTT
J gene: TRBJ2-7; clone size: NA; V gene: TRBV30; D gene: TRBD1; CDR3 protein: CAWGDRGGYEQYF; CDR3 DNA: TGTGCCTGGGGGGACAGGGGCGGCTACGAGCAGTACTTC